One and the same sample provided the 26 T cell receptor beta chains below, sequenced in a study of cytomegalovirus exposure and HLA in healthy donors. The PCR employed 60 Vbeta primers together with 13 Jbeta primers. Libraries were prepared by immunoSEQ multiplex PCR; TCRdb keeps only in-frame clonotypes and omits some of them. The repertoire has roughly 110,000 clones, about 79% of them found once; the top ten carry around 3%. The specimen was PBMCs. These receptors came from a woman under 30 in good health and CMV-seropositive.

The chain has TRBV18 and TRBJ2-5, with 9 positions matching TRBD1. J gave up 4 bases and V 3 bases, and 3 bases lay outside the gene matches. Per germline, CDR1 KGHSH and CDR2 LQKENI. The CDR3 consists of 14 residues. Here the CDR3 DNA reads TGTGCCAGCTCACCGGGGACAGGGTCAGAGACCCAGTACTTC. Protein sequence: CASSPGTGSETQYF.

The rearrangement uses TRBV2 and TRBJ2-1; 14 positions match TRBD2. Germline CDR1 and CDR2: SNHLY and FYNNEI. The V segment lost 7 bases and the J segment 7 bases; nucleotides outside the gene matches: 3. The CDR3 covers 14 residues. CDR3 amino acids: CASTRTSGGNEQFF. The CDR3 coding sequence is TGTGCCAGCACCCGGACTAGCGGGGGGAATGAGCAGTTCTTC.

Turning to this clone: One junction end disagrees with the germline gene, perhaps due to a read error. The CDR3 reads CASSLELSKETQYF. DNA of the CDR3: TGTGCTAGCAGCTTAGAGCTTAGCAAAGAGACCCAGTACTTC. The chain couples TRBV7-7 to TRBJ2-5; D unresolved. CDR1 and CDR2 (germline): SSHAT, FNYEAQ (reference sequence). This CDR3 spans 14 amino acids.

The J gene is TRBJ2-3, the V gene TRBV20-1; no clear D gene. The germline V gene has CDR1 DFQATT and CDR2 SNEGSKA (reference sequence). The CDR3 runs 10 residues. Trimming removed 3 bases from V and 7 bases from J, with 5 bases in between. CDR3 in DNA: TGCAGTGCTAGTATCTATACGCAGTATTTT. It specifies CSASIYTQYF.

The V gene is TRBV19, the J gene TRBJ1-1; 7 bases fit TRBD1. The CDR3 loop spans 16 amino acids. The junction had 14 bases not matched to a gene; V was cut back by 7 bases and J by 3 bases. Germline values: CDR1 LNHDA, CDR2 SQIVND (reference sequence). The CDR3 reads CASNPRGGRAYTEAFF. The DNA for the CDR3 is TGTGCCAGTAATCCGCGAGGGGGCAGGGCCTACACTGAAGCTTTCTTT.

V usage is TRBV9 and J usage is TRBJ1-1; 9 nucleotides line up with TRBD1. CDR1 and CDR2 (germline): SGDLS, YYNGEE. V shed 4 bases, J shed 3 bases, and the junction held 7 bases outside the gene matches. The CDR3 length is 15 residues. The CDR3 protein is CASSLSGTGHTEAFF. DNA of the CDR3: TGTGCCAGCAGCCTATCCGGGACAGGGCACACTGAAGCTTTCTTT.

This clone has only one observation. The CDR3 spells CASSDQGRQGRTEAFF. CDR3 nucleotide sequence: TGTGCCAGCAGTGATCAGGGGCGACAGGGTAGGACTGAAGCTTTCTTT. The chain has TRBV6-1 and TRBJ1-1; 7 positions match TRBD1. CDR3 length: 16 amino acids. Unmatched junction bases numbered 12, after V lost 3 bases and J lost 5 bases. In germline, CDR1 is MNHNS, CDR2 SASEGT.

This clone was seen more than once but under ten times. The chain carries TRBV5-1 and TRBJ1-2, with 7 bases aligning to TRBD1. CDR1 is SGHRS and CDR2 is YFSETQ in the germline V gene. There are 11 residues in the CDR3. With 0 bases clipped from V and 11 bases from J, the junction kept 1 base outside the gene matches. The CDR3 DNA is TGCGCCAGCAGCTTGGACAGGGGTTACACCTTC. Translating it yields CASSLDRGYTF.

The chain employs TRBV19 and TRBJ2-3; D may be TRBD1 (6 bases). This CDR3 is built from 13 residues. The V end was cut by 3 bases, the J end by 5 bases, with 9 bases between. Germline V gene lookup returns CDR1 LNHDA and CDR2 SQIVND (reference sequence). In DNA form, the CDR3 reads TGTGCCAGTAGTATTGGGACAAGAGATACGCAGTATTTT. Translating gives CASSIGTRDTQYF.

This sequence joins TRBV7-9 and TRBJ2-1; 9 bases are a match to TRBD2. V was clipped by 5 bases and J by 4 bases; unmatched bases: 18. CDR1 and CDR2 from the germline V gene are SEHNR and FQNEAQ (reference sequence). The CDR3 is 19 amino acids. CDR3: CASSRRGTSSPGSYNEQFF. The CDR3 DNA follows: TGTGCCAGCAGCCGGCGGGGGACTAGCTCCCCCGGATCATACAATGAGCAGTTCTTC.

This chain connects TRBV5-6 to TRBJ2-7, with 16 bases fitting TRBD2. V lost 0 bases and J lost 6; bases outside the gene matches: 3. The germline V gene encodes CDR1 SGHDT and CDR2 YYEEEE. This CDR3 spans 16 amino acids. The DNA of the CDR3 is TGTGCCAGCAGCTTGGCGGGACTAGCGGGAGGGCTCGAGCAGTACTTC. Protein sequence: CASSLAGLAGGLEQYF.

The chain employs TRBV15 and TRBJ2-7, with D uncertain. Trimming removed 0 bases from V and 4 bases from J, with 10 bases in between. CDR1 and CDR2 (germline): LNHNV, YYDKDF (reference sequence). The CDR3 totals 14 residues. CDR3 protein: CATSRDLLAYEQYF. CDR3 coding DNA: TGTGCCACCAGCAGAGACTTACTTGCATACGAGCAGTACTTC.

This chain connects TRBV6-5 to TRBJ2-7; 9 nucleotides agree with TRBD2. Germline loops: CDR1 MNHEY, CDR2 SVGAGI. Trimming removed 0 bases from V and 4 bases from J; junction bases left unmatched: 7. CDR3 length equals 16 residues. CDR3 bases: TGTGCCAGCAGTTACTCAGCGGGAGGTTCAAATTACGAGCAGTACTTC. This sequence encodes CASSYSAGGSNYEQYF.

The chain couples TRBV7-2 to TRBJ2-1; D not resolved. This CDR3 has 13 residues. The V gene's germline CDR1 is SGHTA and CDR2 FQGNSA. Trimming stripped 5 bases from V and 4 bases from J, with 9 bases between. Written as DNA, the CDR3 is TGTGCCAGCAGCCCGGAGATTTACAATGAGCAGTTCTTC. Translated, it gives CASSPEIYNEQFF.

The chain employs TRBV28 and TRBJ1-2; D unclear. Trimming took off 1 base at V and 6 bases at J, with 18 bases between the two ends. The CDR3 covers 16 residues. The germline gives CDR1 MDHEN, CDR2 SYDVKM. The CDR3 is CASSLLIRAGENGYTF. CDR3 DNA sequence: TGTGCCAGCAGTTTATTAATAAGGGCGGGAGAGAATGGCTACACCTTC.

The J gene is TRBJ1-5, the V gene TRBV7-9; D gene uncertain. Trimming took 1 base from V and 7 from J, leaving 8 bases between them. The CDR3 runs 13 residues. Germline values: CDR1 SEHNR, CDR2 FQNEAQ (reference sequence). CDR3 sequence: CASSLGALQPQHF. In DNA form, the CDR3 reads TGTGCCAGCAGCTTAGGGGCACTGCAGCCCCAGCATTTT. The entire variable domain, with the rest obtained from reference TRBV7-9 and TRBJ1-5, is as follows: DTGVSQNPRHKITKRGQNVTFRCDPISEHNRLYWYRQTLGQGPEFLTYFQNEAQLEKSRLLSDRFSAERPKGSFSTLEIQRTEQGDSAMYLCASSLGALQPQHFGDGTRLSIL.

In this sample, this clone turned up once. V and J are TRBV7-2 and TRBJ1-2; 8 nucleotides agree with TRBD1. Trimming at V came to 4 bases and at J to 8 bases, leaving 9 bases not matched to a gene. Germline CDR1 is SGHTA and CDR2 is FQGNSA. The CDR3 spans 14 residues. CDR3 nucleotide sequence: TGTGCCAGCAGCTACACCGACAGGGGAGGAGGCTACACCTTC. It encodes CASSYTDRGGGYTF.

The chain carries TRBV10-1 and TRBJ2-2; 12 bases match TRBD2. This CDR3 is 15 amino acids long. V dropped 4 bases and J dropped 5; count of bases not matched to a gene: 2. The germline CDR1 and CDR2 sequences are WNHNN and SYGVQD (reference sequence). The CDR3 DNA sequence: TGCGCCAGCAGTGCTACTAGCGGGAGGACCGGGGAGCTGTTTTTT. It is translated as CASSATSGRTGELFF.

The chain's CDR3 is CAISEPAQSSTDTQYF. In nucleotides, the CDR3 is TGTGCCATCAGTGAACCGGCACAGTCTAGCACAGATACGCAGTATTTT. The chain links TRBV10-3 to TRBJ2-3, with D uncertain. Trimming removed 3 bases at V and 0 bases at J, with 13 bases between. The CDR3 consists of 16 residues. From germline, CDR1 is ENHRY and CDR2 SYGVKD.

A remark on this clone: The junction shows a germline mismatch at one end, possibly a read error. The J gene is TRBJ2-1, the V gene TRBV7-3, with D possibly being TRBD2 (5 bases). Germline CDR1 is SGHTA and CDR2 is FQGTGA. The CDR3 totals 13 residues. The CDR3 protein is CSSSFGSYNEQFF. The CDR3 coding sequence is TGTTCCAGCAGCTTTGGGAGTTACAATGAGCAGTTCTTC.

This clone occurred a few times. The CDR3: CAWSSFSRQSNEQFF. DNA of the CDR3: TGTGCCTGGAGTTCTTTCTCGCGACAGTCGAATGAGCAGTTCTTC. The chain couples TRBV30 to TRBJ2-1, with a tentative D call TRBD1 (5 bases). The CDR3 has 15 residues. Trimming pared 2 bases from V and 7 bases from J, leaving 18 bases between. Germline-derived CDR1 and CDR2 are GTSNPN and SVGIG (reference sequence).

The chain recombines TRBV28 with TRBJ1-1; the D is unclear. The CDR3 covers 14 residues. Germline V gene lookup returns CDR1 MDHEN and CDR2 SYDVKM. Trimming pared 3 bases from V and 0 bases from J, leaving 8 bases between. CDR3 bases: TGTGCCAGCAGTTTGGAACAGTTGAACACTGAAGCTTTCTTT. Translating it yields CASSLEQLNTEAFF.

The J gene is TRBJ2-6, the V gene TRBV28, with 10 bases aligning to TRBD1. V shed 7 bases, J shed 0 bases, and the junction held 15 bases outside the gene matches. Germline V gives CDR1 MDHEN, CDR2 SYDVKM. The CDR3 extends over 20 amino acids. The DNA for the CDR3 is TGTGCCAGCATCGTATCCCGGGACAGGGGTCCCATCTCTGGGGCCAACGTCCTGACTTTC. Its protein product is CASIVSRDRGPISGANVLTF.

This rearrangement joins TRBV4-1 to TRBJ1-1; D perhaps matches TRBD1 (5 bases). This CDR3 has 13 residues. The V and J ends lost 4 bases and 3 bases respectively, with 9 bases between them. CDR1 and CDR2 (germline): MGHRA, YSYEKL. CDR3 nucleotide sequence: TGCGCCAGCAGCCCTCTCAGGGACACTGAAGCTTTCTTT. Translating gives CASSPLRDTEAFF.

The rearrangement joins TRBV5-1 to TRBJ1-2; a possible D gene is TRBD1 (5 bases). Germline loops: CDR1 SGHRS, CDR2 YFSETQ. Trimming removed 2 bases from V and 8 bases from J, with 22 bases in between. The length of the CDR3 is 16 residues. The CDR3 region is CASSFLEPRGLNGYTF. CDR3 bases: TGCGCCAGCAGCTTTCTGGAGCCACGGGGACTGAACGGCTACACCTTC.

The rearrangement links TRBV4-2 to TRBJ2-5; TRBD2 agrees at 15 bases. The V gene's germline CDR1 is LGHNA and CDR2 YNFKEQ. Losses at the gene ends were 6 bases for V and 4 bases for J; bases not matched to a gene: 9. The CDR3 is made up of 17 amino acids. The CDR3 here is CASSFGTSGRLVETQYF. In DNA, the CDR3 is TGTGCCAGCAGTTTCGGGACTAGCGGGAGGTTGGTAGAGACCCAGTACTTC.